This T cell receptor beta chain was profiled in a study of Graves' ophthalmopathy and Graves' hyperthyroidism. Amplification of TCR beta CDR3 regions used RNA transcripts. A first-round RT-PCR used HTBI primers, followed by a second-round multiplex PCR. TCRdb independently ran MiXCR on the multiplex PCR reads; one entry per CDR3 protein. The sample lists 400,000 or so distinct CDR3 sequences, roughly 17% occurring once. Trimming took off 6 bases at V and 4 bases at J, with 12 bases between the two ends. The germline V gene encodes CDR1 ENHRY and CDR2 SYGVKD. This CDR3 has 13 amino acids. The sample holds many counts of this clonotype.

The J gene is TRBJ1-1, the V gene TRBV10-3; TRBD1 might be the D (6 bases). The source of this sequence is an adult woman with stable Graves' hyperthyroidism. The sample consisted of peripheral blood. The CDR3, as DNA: TGTGCCATCAGCTTACAGGGCGGCACTGAAGCTTTCTTT. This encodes CAISLQGGTEAFF.